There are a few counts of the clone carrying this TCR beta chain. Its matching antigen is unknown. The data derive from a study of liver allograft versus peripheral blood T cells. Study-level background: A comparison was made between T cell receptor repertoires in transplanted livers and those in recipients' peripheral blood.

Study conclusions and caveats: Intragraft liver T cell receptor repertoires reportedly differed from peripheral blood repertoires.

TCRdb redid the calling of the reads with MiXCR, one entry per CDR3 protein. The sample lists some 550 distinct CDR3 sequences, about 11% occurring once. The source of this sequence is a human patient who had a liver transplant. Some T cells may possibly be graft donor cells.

The CDR3 DNA reads as TGTGCCAGCAGCCAAGGACAGGGGGTAGGCCCGAGGGAGCTGTTTTTT. The encoded protein is CASSQGQGVGPRELFF. V and J are TRBV11-3 and TRBJ2-2, with 10 bases that match TRBD1. This CDR3 is built from 16 residues. The trim removed 5 bases at V and 9 bases at J, leaving 12 bases unmatched. The germline V gene has CDR1 SGHNT and CDR2 YENEEA.